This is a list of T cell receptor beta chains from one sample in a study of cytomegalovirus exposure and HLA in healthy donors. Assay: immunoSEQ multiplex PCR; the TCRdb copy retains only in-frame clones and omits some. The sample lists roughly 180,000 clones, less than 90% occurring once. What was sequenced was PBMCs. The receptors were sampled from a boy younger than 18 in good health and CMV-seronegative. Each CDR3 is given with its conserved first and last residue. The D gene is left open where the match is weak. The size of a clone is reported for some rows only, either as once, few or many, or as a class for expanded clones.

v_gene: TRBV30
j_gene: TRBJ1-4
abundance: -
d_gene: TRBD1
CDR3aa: CASDGTGDEKLFF
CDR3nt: TGTGCCTCAGACGGGACAGGGGATGAAAAACTGTTTTTT

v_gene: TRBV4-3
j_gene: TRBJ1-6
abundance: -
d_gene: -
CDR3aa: CASSQEGRGSPLHF
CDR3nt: TGCGCCAGCAGCCAAGAGGGCCGTGGCTCACCCCTCCACTTT

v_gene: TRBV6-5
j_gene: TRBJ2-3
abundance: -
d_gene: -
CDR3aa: CASSYPQGDTQYF
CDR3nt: TGTGCCAGCAGTTACCCCCAGGGAGATACGCAGTATTTT

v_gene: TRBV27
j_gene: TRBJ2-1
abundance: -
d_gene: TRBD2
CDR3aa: CASSMLAGGPYNEQFF
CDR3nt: TGTGCCAGCAGTATGTTAGCGGGAGGGCCTTACAATGAGCAGTTCTTC

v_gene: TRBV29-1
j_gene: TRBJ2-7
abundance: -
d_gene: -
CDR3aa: CSVRGALHYEQYF
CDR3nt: TGCAGCGTTCGGGGGGCCCTCCATTACGAGCAGTACTTC

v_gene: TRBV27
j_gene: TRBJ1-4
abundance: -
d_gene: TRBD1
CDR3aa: CASKTGVLGATNEKLFF
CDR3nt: TGTGCCAGCAAAACAGGGGTTCTGGGAGCAACTAATGAAAAACTGTTTTTT

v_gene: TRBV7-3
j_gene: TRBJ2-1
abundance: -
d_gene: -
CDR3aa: CASSFPGGLPYNEQFF
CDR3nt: TGTGCCAGCAGCTTCCCCGGCGGACTCCCATACAATGAGCAGTTCTTC

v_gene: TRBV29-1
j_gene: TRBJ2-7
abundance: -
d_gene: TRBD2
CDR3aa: CSVEGLAGAYEQYF
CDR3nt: TGCAGCGTTGAAGGACTAGCGGGAGCCTACGAGCAGTACTTC

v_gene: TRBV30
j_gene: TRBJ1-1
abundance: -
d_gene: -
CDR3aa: CAWSVARTGSTEAFF
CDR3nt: TGTGCCTGGAGTGTTGCGCGGACGGGGAGCACTGAAGCTTTCTTT

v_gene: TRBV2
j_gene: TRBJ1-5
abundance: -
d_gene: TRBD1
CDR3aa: CASSGYENRGADVAQHF
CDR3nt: TGTGCCAGCAGTGGCTATGAGAACAGGGGTGCGGACGTGGCCCAGCATTTT

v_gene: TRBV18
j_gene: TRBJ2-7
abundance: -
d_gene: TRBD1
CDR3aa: CASSHGPDRAPGEQYF
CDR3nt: TGTGCCAGCTCACACGGCCCCGACAGGGCACCAGGCGAGCAGTACTTC

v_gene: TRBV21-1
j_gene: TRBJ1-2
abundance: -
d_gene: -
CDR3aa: CASTSPGHLCYGYTF
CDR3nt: TGTGCCAGCACTTCTCCGGGACACTTATGCTATGGCTACACCTTC

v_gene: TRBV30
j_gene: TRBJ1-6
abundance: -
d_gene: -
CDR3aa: CAWGDYNVWSPLHF
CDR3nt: TGTGCCTGGGGTGACTACAATGTTTGGTCACCCCTCCACTTT

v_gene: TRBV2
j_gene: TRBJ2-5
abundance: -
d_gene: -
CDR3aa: CASSEGSLGETQYF
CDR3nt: TGTGCCAGCAGTGAGGGCAGTCTTGGGGAGACCCAGTACTTC

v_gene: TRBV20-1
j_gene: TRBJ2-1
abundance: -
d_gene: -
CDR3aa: CSGSANEQFF
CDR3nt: TGCAGTGGGTCTGCGAATGAGCAGTTCTTC

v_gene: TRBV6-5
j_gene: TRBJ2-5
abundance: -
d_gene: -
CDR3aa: CASGRETQYF
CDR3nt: TGTGCCAGCGGGCGAGAGACCCAGTACTTC

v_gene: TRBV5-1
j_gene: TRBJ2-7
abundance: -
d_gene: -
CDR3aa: CASRPETVSYEQYF
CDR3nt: TGCGCCAGCAGACCTGAGACAGTTTCCTACGAGCAGTACTTC

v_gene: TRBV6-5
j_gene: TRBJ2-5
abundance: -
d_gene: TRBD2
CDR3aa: CASGGVVETQYF
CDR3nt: TGTGCCAGCGGGGGGGTAGTTGAGACCCAGTACTTC

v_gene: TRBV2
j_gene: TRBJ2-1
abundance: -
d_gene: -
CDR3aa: CASSPAPGRDEQFF
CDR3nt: TGTGCCAGCAGCCCAGCCCCGGGTCGTGATGAGCAGTTCTTC

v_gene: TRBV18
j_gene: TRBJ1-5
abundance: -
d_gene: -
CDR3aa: CASSPGTGSNQPQHF
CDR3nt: TGTGCCAGCTCACCGGGTACAGGGAGCAATCAGCCCCAGCATTTT

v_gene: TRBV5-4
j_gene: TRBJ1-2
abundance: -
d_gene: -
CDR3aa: CASSSVNYGYTF
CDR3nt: TGTGCCAGCAGTTCTGTAAACTATGGCTACACCTTC

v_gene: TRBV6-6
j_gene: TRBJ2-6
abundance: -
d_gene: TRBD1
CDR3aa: CASRVTGAPGANVLTF
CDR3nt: TGTGCCAGCAGGGTGACAGGGGCTCCTGGGGCCAACGTCCTGACTTTC

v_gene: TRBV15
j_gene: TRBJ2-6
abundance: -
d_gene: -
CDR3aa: CATSRVRAGANVLTF
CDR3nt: TGTGCCACCAGCAGAGTGAGGGCTGGGGCCAACGTCCTGACTTTC

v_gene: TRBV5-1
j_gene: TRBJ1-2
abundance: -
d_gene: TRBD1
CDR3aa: CASSFGTEYGYTF
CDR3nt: TGCGCCAGCAGCTTCGGGACAGAGTATGGCTACACCTTC

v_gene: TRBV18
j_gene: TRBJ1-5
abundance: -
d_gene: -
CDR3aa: CASSPQKQGNQPQHF
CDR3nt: TGTGCCAGCTCACCACAAAAACAGGGAAATCAGCCCCAGCATTTT

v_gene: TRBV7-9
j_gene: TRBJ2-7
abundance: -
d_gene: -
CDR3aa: CASSSRVSQYEQYF
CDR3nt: TGTGCCAGCAGCAGTCGGGTTTCTCAATACGAGCAGTACTTC

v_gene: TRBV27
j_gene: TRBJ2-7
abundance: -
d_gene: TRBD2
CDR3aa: CASSLSGGPYEQYF
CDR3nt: TGTGCCAGCAGTTTATCGGGAGGGCCCTACGAGCAGTACTTC

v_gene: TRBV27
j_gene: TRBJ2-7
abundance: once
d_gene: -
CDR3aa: CASSLRRGEQYF
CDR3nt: TGTGCCAGCAGTTTGAGGAGAGGCGAGCAGTACTTC

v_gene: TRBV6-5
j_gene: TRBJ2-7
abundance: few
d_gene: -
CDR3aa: CASSGALNEQYF
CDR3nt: TGTGCCAGCAGTGGAGCATTGAACGAGCAGTACTTC

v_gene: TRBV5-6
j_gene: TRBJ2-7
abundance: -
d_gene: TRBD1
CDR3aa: CASRAFRRTGGSYEQYF
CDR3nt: TGTGCCAGCAGGGCGTTCCGTCGGACAGGAGGTTCCTACGAGCAGTACTTC

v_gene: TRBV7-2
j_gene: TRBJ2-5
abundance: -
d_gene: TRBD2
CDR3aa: CASSSTSGYQETQYF
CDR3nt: TGTGCCAGCAGTTCGACTAGCGGGTACCAAGAGACCCAGTACTTC